This TCR beta chain was profiled in a study of T cell clonotyping in hematopoietic cell transplantation. General study points: Recipient TCR diversity dropped after transplant; expanded clonotypes rose from day 30 to 180. At the given depth, recipient repertoires were over 95% de novo clonotypes. Higher Inverse Simpson Index values in graft donor and pretransplant recipient predicted broader posttransplant TCR diversity.

The ends were cut back, 4 bases at V and 4 bases at J, with 17 bases in the middle. The CDR3 runs to 16 residues. The germline CDR1 and CDR2 sequences are SGHRS and YFSETQ. The method was immunoSEQ multiplex PCR; TCRdb's version includes in-frame clones alone and lacks a portion of them. The sample lists about 36,000 clones, roughly 88% occurring once. Points on this clone: Its antigen is currently unknown.

This receptor was identified in a woman in her thirties or forties in good health. Some clones in this sample may be carry-over from other donors' samples. The chain combines TRBV5-1 with TRBJ1-4, with D maybe TRBD1 (5 bases). The sample taken for sequencing was peripheral blood mononuclear cells. The CDR3 coding sequence is TGCGCCAGCAGCCCAACGGACGGGGCCGATAATGAAAAACTGTTTTTT. Its protein product is CASSPTDGADNEKLFF.